This T cell receptor beta chain was sequenced for a study of cytomegalovirus exposure and HLA in healthy donors. The PCR ran on 60 Vbeta and 13 Jbeta primers. Measured with immunoSEQ multiplex PCR; TCRdb has only the in-frame clones, and not every one. The sample shows some 170,000 clones, 60% to 80% of them seen only once. Study-wide findings and caveats: Versus the approximately 700-donor mean, an Asian-associated ancestry cluster reportedly showed fewer N-insertions in a later analysis. Based on reports, TCR beta sequences accurately predicted HLA-A and HLA-B alleles for most subjects.

Regarding this clone: Its target is unknown.

This receptor was obtained from a man aged 40-50 years in good health and CMV-seropositive. Sequenced sample: PBMCs.

CDR3: CASSTAGDIQYF. CDR3 bases: TGTGCCAGCAGTACCGCCGGGGACATTCAGTACTTC. The gene calls are TRBV5-4 and TRBJ2-4, with D possibly TRBD2 on 5 matching bases. Germline V gene lookup returns CDR1 SGHNT and CDR2 YYREEE (reference sequence). Trimming removed 5 bases from V and 8 bases from J, with 11 bases in between. There are 12 residues in the CDR3. Full variable domain (outside the CDR3, taken from reference TRBV5-4 and TRBJ2-4): ETGVTQSPTHLIKTRGQQVTLRCSSQSGHNTVSWYQQALGQGPQFIFQYYREEENGRGNFPPRFSGLQFPNYSSELNVNALELDDSALYLCASSTAGDIQYFGAGTRLSVL.